The rows below give T cell receptor beta chains drawn from one sample of a study of OX40 agonist ivuxolimab in advanced cancers. Generated by immunoSEQ multiplex PCR, the TCRdb table keeps only in-frame clones and is missing some. The table has roughly 100,000 clones, around 94% seen once. Source: CD4+ or CD8+ T cells sorted from blood, taken in a trial of the OX40 agonist ivuxolimab. These receptors originate from an adult with an advanced solid tumor such as melanoma, head and neck, liver or kidney cancer. Both conserved end residues are part of each CDR3.

J gene: TRBJ1-5
V gene: TRBV15
CDR3 protein: CATSPAPNQPQHF

J gene: TRBJ1-1
V gene: TRBV7-3
CDR3 protein: CASSASMNTEAFF

J gene: TRBJ1-3
V gene: TRBV18
CDR3 protein: CASSPEREGTIYF

J gene: TRBJ1-5
V gene: TRBV30
CDR3 protein: CAWSAGYSNQPQHF

J gene: TRBJ1-4
V gene: TRBV4-3
CDR3 protein: CASSQDFTGEVKLFF

J gene: TRBJ2-3
V gene: TRBV5-1
CDR3 protein: CASSPGPGDTQYF

J gene: TRBJ1-5
V gene: TRBV6-8
CDR3 protein: CASEYIRGQPQHF

J gene: TRBJ2-1
V gene: TRBV12-5
CDR3 protein: CASGRRTGEEDEQFF

J gene: TRBJ1-5
V gene: TRBV5-6
CDR3 protein: CASSLFVGNSNQPQHF

J gene: TRBJ1-5
V gene: TRBV6-6
CDR3 protein: CASTLRGDNQPQHF

J gene: TRBJ2-7
V gene: TRBV2
CDR3 protein: CASSDQGQGYEQYF

J gene: TRBJ1-1
V gene: TRBV19
CDR3 protein: CASIQGAQDTEAFF

J gene: TRBJ1-2
V gene: TRBV30
CDR3 protein: CAWSVPSPSRRNTF

J gene: TRBJ1-5
V gene: TRBV11-3
CDR3 protein: CASSLDRNQPQHF

J gene: TRBJ2-3
V gene: TRBV5-1
CDR3 protein: CASSLQGGTFPDTQYF

J gene: TRBJ1-5
V gene: TRBV6-1
CDR3 protein: CASSGQGINQPQHF

J gene: TRBJ2-1
V gene: TRBV7-9
CDR3 protein: CASSLGLAGGTQYNEQFF

J gene: TRBJ1-2
V gene: TRBV11-2
CDR3 protein: CASSFGRVGRGEGYTF

J gene: TRBJ2-7
V gene: TRBV5-1
CDR3 protein: CASSLGAGYEQYF

J gene: TRBJ2-3
V gene: TRBV28
CDR3 protein: CASSSRGLAGVRFQYF

J gene: TRBJ1-2
V gene: TRBV20-1
CDR3 protein: CSAPRAYGYTF

J gene: TRBJ2-1
V gene: TRBV19
CDR3 protein: CASSIVWRGGLNEQFF

J gene: TRBJ2-3
V gene: TRBV7-2
CDR3 protein: CASSLGGASTDTQYF

J gene: TRBJ1-6
V gene: TRBV6-6
CDR3 protein: CASSSTTHSPLHF

J gene: TRBJ1-5
V gene: TRBV6-1
CDR3 protein: CASRGTTLSNQPQHF

J gene: TRBJ1-3
V gene: TRBV7-6
CDR3 protein: CASGPGASGNTIYF

J gene: TRBJ1-5
V gene: TRBV19
CDR3 protein: CASSERADQPQHF

J gene: TRBJ2-7
V gene: TRBV6-6
CDR3 protein: CASSGSIYEQYF

J gene: TRBJ1-1
V gene: TRBV30
CDR3 protein: CAWTRTGLDTEAFF

J gene: TRBJ1-3
V gene: TRBV4-3
CDR3 protein: CASSQGSSGNTIYF

J gene: TRBJ1-5
V gene: TRBV6-5
CDR3 protein: CASRDLYSNQPQHF

J gene: TRBJ1-1
V gene: TRBV28
CDR3 protein: CASSPPTGGTEAFF

J gene: TRBJ2-5
V gene: TRBV14
CDR3 protein: CASSQGAPETQYF

J gene: TRBJ1-2
V gene: TRBV5-6
CDR3 protein: CASSLFGGHANYGYTF

J gene: TRBJ1-5
V gene: TRBV4-1
CDR3 protein: CASSPGTGNQPQHF

J gene: TRBJ2-1
V gene: TRBV5-1
CDR3 protein: CASSRGLASNEQFF

J gene: TRBJ1-5
V gene: TRBV6-6
CDR3 protein: CAVTGQGAAQPQHF

J gene: TRBJ1-4
V gene: TRBV2
CDR3 protein: CASSERHSIGEKLFF

J gene: TRBJ2-5
V gene: TRBV5-1
CDR3 protein: CASSFSPQETQYF

J gene: TRBJ2-1
V gene: TRBV9
CDR3 protein: CASSVDPGQGNNEQFF

J gene: TRBJ2-7
V gene: TRBV6-5
CDR3 protein: CASSEWTGEQYF

J gene: TRBJ1-3
V gene: TRBV4-1
CDR3 protein: CASSQYGTPGNTIYF

J gene: TRBJ2-1
V gene: TRBV19
CDR3 protein: CASRSGSSGSGSEQFF

J gene: TRBJ2-1
V gene: TRBV5-1
CDR3 protein: CASSPERGSSYNEQFF

J gene: TRBJ1-6
V gene: TRBV6-1
CDR3 protein: CASRATQALHF

J gene: TRBJ2-3
V gene: TRBV5-8
CDR3 protein: CASSIGTATDTQYF

J gene: TRBJ2-2
V gene: TRBV11-3
CDR3 protein: CASSYRTRANGELFF

J gene: TRBJ2-5
V gene: TRBV6-5
CDR3 protein: CASSYSFVRQETQYF

J gene: TRBJ1-5
V gene: TRBV9
CDR3 protein: CASSVEKALSNQPQHF